These 10 T cell receptor beta chains came from one sample sequenced in a study of T cell responses to AZD1222 COVID-19 vaccine. Generated by immunoSEQ multiplex PCR, the TCRdb table keeps only in-frame clones and is missing some. The sample consists of tens of thousands of clones, around 90% of them appearing once. Sequencing used peripheral blood, obtained on day 0 of AZD1222 vaccination. These receptors were taken from an adult in good health.

This clone was seen a single time. The V call is TRBV30, the J call TRBJ2-3; a weak D match, TRBD1 (6 bases). The germline gives CDR1 GTSNPN, CDR2 SVGIG (reference sequence). This CDR3 comprises 13 residues. Trimming removed 1 base at V and 6 bases at J, with 11 bases between. DNA of the CDR3: TGTGCCTGGAGTGCTGGGGGCTGGGATACGCAGTATTTT. This sequence encodes CAWSAGGWDTQYF.

This clone has only a few counts. The chain links TRBV11-2 to TRBJ2-7; D unclear. The CDR3 has 12 residues. Germline lookup yields CDR1 SGHAT and CDR2 FQNNGV. V lost 0 bases and J lost 6, with 6 bases in between. The DNA for the CDR3 is TGTGCCAGCAGCTTAGACGGCTTCGAGCAGTACTTC. The encoded protein is CASSLDGFEQYF. Combining the CDR3 with reference TRBV11-2 and TRBJ2-7 gives the whole variable domain EAGVAQSPRYKIIEKRQSVAFWCNPISGHATLYWYQQILGQGPKLLIQFQNNGVVDDSQLPKDRFSAERLKGVDSTLKIQPAKLEDSAVYLCASSLDGFEQYFGPGTRLTVT.

This clone appeared once. Other DNA sequences of this sample code for an identical CDR3. J is TRBJ2-3 and V is TRBV19; 15 nucleotides align to TRBD2. CDR1 LNHDA and CDR2 SQIVND come from the germline V gene (reference sequence). V shed 3 bases, J shed 2 bases, and the junction held 6 bases outside the gene matches. The CDR3 spans 18 residues. The CDR3 loop is CASSITGLAGGHTDTQYF. In DNA, the CDR3 is TGTGCCAGTAGTATTACGGGACTAGCGGGGGGTCACACAGATACGCAGTATTTT.

The CDR3 sequence is CASSQDPPYNSPLHF. CDR3 coding DNA: TGTGCCAGCAGCCAAGATCCGCCTTATAATTCACCCCTCCACTTT. This rearrangement joins TRBV3-1 (or the pseudogene TRBV3-2) to TRBJ1-6, with unresolved D. The CDR3 has 15 residues. CDR1 LGHDT and CDR2 YNNKEL come from the germline V gene (reference sequence). The V end was cut by 0 bases, the J end by 4 bases, with 7 bases between.

The J gene is TRBJ2-1, the V gene TRBV15, with 10 bases matching TRBD2. J gave up 6 bases and V 1 base, and 3 bases lay outside the gene matches. This CDR3 comprises 15 residues. Per germline, CDR1 LNHNV and CDR2 YYDKDF (reference sequence). The CDR3 DNA is TGTGCCACCAGCAGAGCTGGGACTAGCGTCAATGAGCAGTTCTTC. It translates to CATSRAGTSVNEQFF.

This chain joins TRBV15 and TRBJ1-1; D may be TRBD1 (5 bases). This CDR3 spans 14 amino acids. Germline V gene sequence: CDR1 LNHNV, CDR2 YYDKDF (reference sequence). V shed 5 bases and J shed 2 bases, with 12 bases lying between them. CDR3 sequence: CATSPWGVNTEAFF. CDR3 DNA sequence: TGTGCCACCAGCCCATGGGGGGTTAACACTGAAGCTTTCTTT.

The V call is TRBV5-4, the J call TRBJ1-1, with 7 bases aligning to TRBD1. The germline V gene encodes CDR1 SGHNT and CDR2 YYREEE (reference sequence). V shed 0 bases and J 0 bases; nucleotides not matched to a gene: 2. CDR3 length: 15 amino acids. DNA for the CDR3: TGTGCCAGCAGCTTGGAGGGGGCGATGAACACTGAAGCTTTCTTT. Amino acids: CASSLEGAMNTEAFF. Together with reference TRBV5-4 and TRBJ1-1, the CDR3 gives the full variable domain: ETGVTQSPTHLIKTRGQQVTLRCSSQSGHNTVSWYQQALGQGPQFIFQYYREEENGRGNFPPRFSGLQFPNYSSELNVNALELDDSALYLCASSLEGAMNTEAFFGQGTRLTVV.

V and J are TRBV2 and TRBJ2-2; D is unresolved. Trimming pared 6 bases from V and 6 bases from J, leaving 5 bases between. Germline lookup yields CDR1 SNHLY and CDR2 FYNNEI. The CDR3 runs to 11 residues. The CDR3: CASREPGELFF. In DNA, the CDR3 is TGTGCCAGCAGGGAGCCCGGGGAGCTGTTTTTT.

The rearrangement uses TRBV19 and TRBJ2-7; D may be TRBD1 or TRBD2 (6 bases each). Germline values: CDR1 LNHDA, CDR2 SQIVND (reference sequence). CDR3 size: 13 residues. The V end was cut by 6 bases, the J end by 7 bases, with 16 bases between. The CDR3: CASRRGESGEQYF. In nucleotides, the CDR3 is TGTGCCAGTAGGAGGGGGGAGTCTGGGGAGCAGTACTTC.

The chain recombines TRBV28 with TRBJ2-1; D is ambiguous. The CDR3 contains 12 residues. V lost 4 bases and J 15 bases, leaving 16 bases between the germline ends. Germline V gene data show CDR1 as MDHEN and CDR2 as SYDVKM. The CDR3 DNA is TGTGCCAGCAGTTCACAGACCTACATCCCGTTCTTC. Protein: CASSSQTYIPFF.